This is a list of T cell receptor beta chains from one sample in a study of post-analysis software for immune sequencing data. TCRdb used MiXCR to reprocess the PCR reads, holding one entry per CDR3 protein. The table lists 650,000 to 900,000 distinct CDR3 sequences, roughly 50% of them singletons. Sequenced input: blood. The receptors here all came from a girl under 18 with multiple sclerosis. The CDR3 runs from the conserved cysteine through the conserved F or W. A D gene is named only where the DNA matches it firmly. Size is omitted from some rows. Given values are once, few, many or a class for expanded clones.

clone_size | j_call | v_call | d_call | cdr3_nt | cdr3_aa
NA | TRBJ1-4 | TRBV5-6 | NA | TGTGCCAGCAGCTTGTGGGGAGATGAAAAACTGTTTTTT | CASSLWGDEKLFF
NA | TRBJ2-7 | TRBV12-3/TRBV12-4 | TRBD2 | TGTGCCAGCAGTTGGAGGACTAGCGCGGGGTACGAGCAGTACTTC | CASSWRTSAGYEQYF
few | TRBJ2-7 | TRBV7-9 | NA | TGTGCCAGCGGATCCCGGGGACGGGTATACGAGCAGTACTTC | CASGSRGRVYEQYF
many | TRBJ2-3 | TRBV12-3/TRBV12-4 | NA | TGTGCCAGCAGTCCCGCCCTAACGCAGTATTTT | CASSPALTQYF
NA | TRBJ2-5 | TRBV12-3/TRBV12-4 | TRBD2 | TGTGCCAGCAGTTTAAGAGCGGGAGAGGGCCAAGAGACCCAGTACTTC | CASSLRAGEGQETQYF
once | TRBJ2-1 | TRBV5-5 | NA | TGTGCCAGCAGCTTGGAAAGGACTATGGATGAGCAGTTCTTC | CASSLERTMDEQFF
NA | TRBJ2-1 | TRBV7-3 | NA | TGTGCCAGCAGCTTTTCCCCGACCTACAATGAGCAGTTCTTC | CASSFSPTYNEQFF
NA | TRBJ2-5 | TRBV5-1 | NA | TGCGCCAGCACATTTAGGGGTGGAGAGACCCAGTACTTC | CASTFRGGETQYF
few | TRBJ2-3 | TRBV9 | TRBD2 | TGTGCCAGCAGCGCAGGGACTAGCGAAGGGAACACAGATACGCAGTATTTT | CASSAGTSEGNTDTQYF
few | TRBJ2-7 | TRBV5-5 | NA | TGTGCCAGCAGCAAGGGGGTACCCTACGAGCAGTACTTC | CASSKGVPYEQYF
few | TRBJ2-1 | TRBV12-3/TRBV12-4 | NA | TGTGCCAGCAGTTTGGACCAACAGGGACCATCTAACATATACAATGAGCAGTTCTTC | CASSLDQQGPSNIYNEQFF
NA | TRBJ2-5 | TRBV7-7 | NA | TGTGCTAGCAGCCTCCGACATACTCAAGAGACCCAGTACTTC | CASSLRHTQETQYF
few | TRBJ2-5 | TRBV15 | NA | TGTGCCACCCGGGACGTAGCCTACAATGAGCAGTACTTC | CATRDVAYNEQYF
NA | TRBJ1-4 | TRBV7-9 | NA | TGTGCCAGCAGCTCGACCGGGACAAGTAATGAAAAACTGTTTTTT | CASSSTGTSNEKLFF
NA | TRBJ2-3 | TRBV30 | NA | TGTGCCTGGAGTGGGAGGGCTTCACTCCCAGATACGCAGTATTTT | CAWSGRASLPDTQYF
NA | TRBJ2-7 | TRBV6-6 | NA | TGTGCCAGCAGTTACTCTAGCGGTGGGACCTACGAGCAGTACTTC | CASSYSSGGTYEQYF
NA | TRBJ2-1 | TRBV20-1 | TRBD2 | TGCAGTGCTAGTCCCCTAGCGGGGATCTACAATGAGCAGTTCTTC | CSASPLAGIYNEQFF
few | TRBJ1-2 | TRBV5-1 | NA | TGCGCCAGCAGCTTGGGGACAGTCACCGGCTACACCTTC | CASSLGTVTGYTF
NA | TRBJ2-3 | TRBV7-6 | TRBD2 | TGTGCCAGCAGCTCCAGTCTAGCGGGCCAAAAGGCAGATACGCAGTATTTT | CASSSSLAGQKADTQYF
NA | TRBJ2-7 | TRBV7-8 | NA | TGTGCCAGCAGACCAGGAGGGCAGAGCCCTAAGAACTCCTACGAGCAGTACTTC | CASRPGGQSPKNSYEQYF
NA | TRBJ2-1 | TRBV12-3/TRBV12-4 | NA | TGTGCCAGCAGTTTAGGGACTTACCTCAGCTCCTACAATGAGCAGTTCTTC | CASSLGTYLSSYNEQFF
NA | TRBJ2-1 | TRBV5-1 | TRBD2 | TGCGCCAGCAGCTCCCTAGCGGGAGGACGCGGATCGTACAATGAGCAGTTCTTC | CASSSLAGGRGSYNEQFF
NA | TRBJ2-3 | TRBV28 | NA | TGTGCCAGCAGTTTATACAGCCCCGGCCTCACAGATACGCAGTATTTT | CASSLYSPGLTDTQYF
NA | TRBJ2-7 | TRBV6-6 | NA | TGTGCCAGCAGTCCCACGCTGGGGGCTGGGGGAGAGCAGTACTTC | CASSPTLGAGGEQYF
NA | TRBJ2-1 | TRBV7-9 | NA | TGTGCCAGCAGCTCCGACTCCAACAATGAGCAGTTCTTC | CASSSDSNNEQFF
NA | TRBJ1-3 | TRBV12-3/TRBV12-4 | NA | TGTGCCATCTCTAGGGTGGGGGGAAACACCATATATTTT | CAISRVGGNTIYF
NA | TRBJ2-3 | TRBV7-8 | NA | TGTGCCAGCAGCTTAGGGACAGCCCCAAGCACAGATACGCAGTATTTT | CASSLGTAPSTDTQYF
NA | TRBJ1-1 | TRBV9 | NA | TGTGCCAGCAGCGTAGGGGTGGCAGGGACTGAAGCTTTCTTT | CASSVGVAGTEAFF
NA | TRBJ2-3 | TRBV5-5 | NA | TGTGCCAGCAGCTTGGGGGGACACAGCACAGATACGCAGTATTTT | CASSLGGHSTDTQYF
NA | TRBJ2-1 | TRBV7-6 | NA | TGTGCCAGCAGCCCGGACTCCCCCTACAATGAGCAGTTCTTC | CASSPDSPYNEQFF
NA | TRBJ1-5 | TRBV12-3/TRBV12-4 | TRBD1 | TGTGCCAGCAGTCCCCGACAGGGCTACAATCAGCCCCAGCATTTT | CASSPRQGYNQPQHF
few | TRBJ2-1 | TRBV11-2 | NA | TGTGCCAGCAGCTCCCCCGGGGGCGATGAGCAGTTCTTC | CASSSPGGDEQFF
many | TRBJ2-7 | TRBV5-6 | NA | TGTGCCAGCATAAGTGGGAGAGGATCCTACGAGCAGTACTTC | CASISGRGSYEQYF
few | TRBJ2-7 | TRBV6-5 | TRBD2 | TGTGCCAGCAGTTTTCTAGCGGGAGCCTCCTACGAGCAGTACTTC | CASSFLAGASYEQYF
few | TRBJ2-1 | TRBV10-2 | TRBD1 | TGCGCCAGCAGGTACCCTAGACAGGGGGCAAATGAGCAGTTCTTC | CASRYPRQGANEQFF
NA | TRBJ2-4 | TRBV28 | TRBD2 | TGTGCCAGCAGTACCCGACTAGCGGGAGGAAACATTCAGTACTTC | CASSTRLAGGNIQYF
few | TRBJ2-3 | TRBV12-3/TRBV12-4 | TRBD1 | TGTGCCAGCAGTACCCGGGACAGAGGTCCGCAGTATTTT | CASSTRDRGPQYF
NA | TRBJ2-7 | TRBV12-3/TRBV12-4 | TRBD1 | TGTGCCAGCAGTGACCGGGACAGCTTTTCCTACGAGCAGTACTTC | CASSDRDSFSYEQYF
NA | TRBJ1-2 | TRBV4-3 | NA | TGCGCCAGCAGCCAAGATTGGGCAGGGAACTATGGCTACACCTTC | CASSQDWAGNYGYTF
NA | TRBJ2-5 | TRBV15 | NA | TGTGCCACCAGCGAAGGAGAGACCCAGTACTTC | CATSEGETQYF